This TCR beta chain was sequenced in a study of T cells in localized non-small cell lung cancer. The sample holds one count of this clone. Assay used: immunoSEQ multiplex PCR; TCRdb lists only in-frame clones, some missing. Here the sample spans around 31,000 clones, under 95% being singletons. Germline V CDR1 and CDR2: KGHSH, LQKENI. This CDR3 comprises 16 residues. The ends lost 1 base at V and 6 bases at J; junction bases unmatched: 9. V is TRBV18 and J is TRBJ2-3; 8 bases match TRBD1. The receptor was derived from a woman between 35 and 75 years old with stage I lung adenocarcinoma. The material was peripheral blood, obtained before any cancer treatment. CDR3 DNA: TGTGCCAGCTCACCACAGATTTCAGGGGGCGCGGATACGCAGTATTTT. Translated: CASSPQISGGADTQYF.